Following are 20 T cell receptor beta chains from one sample sequenced in a study of blood T cell repertoires in COVID-19. The table came from immunoSEQ multiplex PCR; TCRdb's copy has only in-frame clones and leaves some out. The table lists 150,000 to 200,000 clones, about 85% of them singletons. What was sequenced was peripheral blood. The source is a human donor with acute or convalescent COVID-19. The donor label of this sample is uncertain.

The chain joins TRBV24-1 to TRBJ2-3, with TRBD2 matching 11 bases. This CDR3 is 16 amino acids long. Germline CDR1 and CDR2: KGHDR and SFDVKD. V lost 2 bases, J lost 5 bases, and 5 bases stayed unmatched. The CDR3 loop reads CATSDWGTSGLDTQYF. The CDR3 coding sequence is TGTGCCACCAGTGATTGGGGGACTAGCGGCTTAGATACGCAGTATTTT.

The CDR3 region is CASSRDRGPGSPLHF. The CDR3 DNA follows: TGCGCCAGCAGCCGGGACAGGGGGCCGGGGTCACCCCTCCACTTT. The chain employs TRBV5-1 and TRBJ1-6; TRBD1 agrees at 12 bases. Germline values: CDR1 SGHRS, CDR2 YFSETQ. The CDR3 is made up of 15 amino acids. Trimming removed 4 bases from V and 10 bases from J; junction bases left unmatched: 6.

The rearrangement joins TRBV5-6 to TRBJ2-7; D may be TRBD1 (5 bases). There are 14 residues in the CDR3. The V end was cut by 1 base, the J end by 3 bases, with 11 bases between. Germline assignment: CDR1 SGHDT and CDR2 YYEEEE. The CDR3 DNA is TGTGCCAGCAGCTTGTGGCAGGGCCTCTACGAGCAGTACTTC. Translating it yields CASSLWQGLYEQYF.

The genes are TRBV6-6 and TRBJ1-1; 7 positions agree with TRBD1. Germline V CDR1 and CDR2: MNHNY, SVGAGI (reference sequence). V lost 2 bases to trimming and J lost 3 bases; unmatched junction nucleotides: 6. CDR3 length: 15 residues. CDR3 sequence reads: CASSYQDRRDTEAFF. The CDR3 DNA sequence: TGTGCCAGCAGTTACCAGGACAGGAGGGACACTGAAGCTTTCTTT.

This chain joins TRBV11-1 and TRBJ2-1; perhaps TRBD2 as D (6 bases). This CDR3 contains 14 residues. The V gene lost 3 bases and the J gene lost 3 bases, with 9 bases spanning the gap. The V gene's germline CDR1 is SGHAT and CDR2 FQDESV (reference sequence). The DNA of the CDR3 is TGTGCCAGCAGCTTTAGCGGACTCTACAATGAGCAGTTCTTC. Protein sequence: CASSFSGLYNEQFF.

The J gene is TRBJ1-1, the V gene TRBV19; 7 bases match TRBD1. The germline V gene encodes CDR1 LNHDA and CDR2 SQIVND (reference sequence). CDR3 length: 16 amino acids. V shed 4 bases, J shed 4 bases, and the junction held 12 bases outside the gene matches. The CDR3 spells CASSTMGTQGRTEAFF. The CDR3 DNA follows: TGTGCCAGTAGTACTATGGGAACACAGGGGCGCACTGAAGCTTTCTTT.

The chain has TRBV6-1 and TRBJ1-2, with 7 bases matching TRBD1. The V gene end was trimmed by 2 bases and the J gene end by 0 bases; junction bases not matched to a gene: 3. This CDR3 is built from 15 residues. Germline V CDR1 and CDR2: MNHNS, SASEGT. The CDR3 DNA sequence: TGTGCCAGCAGTGAATATGGGACAGCTAACTATGGCTACACCTTC. Its translation: CASSEYGTANYGYTF.

V and J are TRBV30 and TRBJ1-5; TRBD1 matches at 7 bases. Unmatched junction bases numbered 2, after V lost 1 base and J lost 2 bases. The CDR3 runs to 14 residues. The germline V gene has CDR1 GTSNPN and CDR2 SVGIG (reference sequence). DNA for the CDR3: TGTGCCTGGAGTGCAGACAGGGGCAATCAGCCCCAGCATTTT. Translation gives CAWSADRGNQPQHF.

This clone was picked up one time. The rearrangement links TRBV7-2 to TRBJ2-7; TRBD2 matches at 8 bases. From germline, CDR1 is SGHTA and CDR2 FQGNSA. This CDR3 spans 16 amino acids. V lost 5 bases and J lost 4; bases outside the gene matches: 13. The CDR3 sequence: CASSLQGHSGGYEQYF. The DNA of the CDR3 is TGTGCCAGCAGCCTTCAGGGGCACAGCGGGGGATACGAGCAGTACTTC.

J is TRBJ1-4 and V is TRBV4-1; 7 positions match TRBD1. There are 15 residues in the CDR3. J lost 5 bases, V lost 1 base, and 4 bases had no gene match. CDR1 and CDR2 (germline): MGHRA, YSYEKL. The CDR3 is CASSQGAGGNEKLFF. For the CDR3, the DNA is TGCGCCAGCAGCCAAGGGGCAGGGGGGAATGAAAAACTGTTTTTT.

This chain links TRBV18 with TRBJ1-2; a possible D gene is TRBD1 (5 bases). Germline V gives CDR1 KGHSH, CDR2 LQKENI. The CDR3 has 14 residues. The germline V and J ends were trimmed by 2 bases and 6 bases, with 13 bases remaining between them. The CDR3, as DNA: TGTGCCAGCTCACCAAATTGGGTAGGGGATGGCTACACCTTC. It encodes CASSPNWVGDGYTF.

This chain links TRBV27 with TRBJ2-1; 9 nucleotides align to TRBD2. The CDR3 length is 14 residues. V lost 7 bases and J lost 5; bases outside the gene matches: 6. CDR1 is MNHEY, CDR2 SMNVEV, per germline (reference sequence). The CDR3 region is CASTTAGGNNEQFF. DNA of the CDR3: TGTGCCAGCACGACAGCGGGGGGCAACAATGAGCAGTTCTTC.

CDR3 sequence (DNA): TGTGCCAGCAGCGTAGTAGCTAGCGCAGATACGCAGTATTTT. Its protein is CASSVVASADTQYF. V usage is TRBV9 and J usage is TRBJ2-3; possibly TRBD2 for D (6 bases). This CDR3 has 14 residues. Germline CDR1 is SGDLS and CDR2 is YYNGEE. Between the trimmed V and J ends, which lost 0 bases and 4 bases, there was a span of 9 bases.

The CDR3 protein is CASSQGIGTDTSPLHF. Written as DNA, the CDR3 is TGCGCCAGCAGCCAAGGTATTGGGACAGATACTTCACCCCTCCACTTT. This sequence joins TRBV4-3 and TRBJ1-6; 7 nucleotides align to TRBD1. Germline V gene lookup returns CDR1 LGHNA and CDR2 YSLEER. This CDR3 spans 16 amino acids. V lost 1 base and J lost 9; bases outside the gene matches: 9.

In its sample, this clone was seen once. The chain combines TRBV12-3 or TRBV12-4 with TRBJ2-7, with a possible D match to TRBD1 (6 bases). The V end was cut by 4 bases, the J end by 0 bases, with 7 bases between. This CDR3 contains 13 residues. CDR3 protein: CASSSTGSYEQYF. DNA for the CDR3: TGTGCCAGCAGTTCGACAGGCTCCTACGAGCAGTACTTC.

This sequence joins TRBV5-1 and TRBJ1-1; possibly TRBD1 for D (6 bases). CDR3 length equals 15 residues. Deletions cut 3 bases from V and 1 base from J, with 13 bases between. Germline CDR1 and CDR2: SGHRS and YFSETQ. CDR3 sequence reads: CASSSEWTANTEAFF. The CDR3 coding sequence is TGCGCCAGCAGCTCCGAATGGACAGCGAACACTGAAGCTTTCTTT.

This chain links TRBV12-3 or TRBV12-4 with TRBJ2-1; a weak D match, TRBD2 (6 bases). The CDR3 runs to 12 residues. The ends were cut back, 2 bases at V and 7 bases at J, with 6 bases in the middle. The CDR3 DNA reads TGTGCCAGCAGTTTACGGGGGAATGAGCAGTTCTTC. Its translation: CASSLRGNEQFF.

J is TRBJ1-2 and V is TRBV29-1; TRBD1 aligns across 8 bases. The CDR3 has 13 amino acids. Trimming took 5 bases from V and 4 from J; bases not matched to a gene: 6. Germline loops: CDR1 SQVTM, CDR2 ANQGSEA. The CDR3: CSVSQGAGYGYTF. The CDR3 DNA is TGCAGCGTTTCCCAGGGGGCAGGCTATGGCTACACCTTC.

DNA of the CDR3: TGTGCCACCCGGGACAGGGGTGTTCTAGGCTATGGCTACACCTTC. Its protein is CATRDRGVLGYGYTF. The V call is TRBV10-3, the J call TRBJ1-2, with 10 nucleotides matching TRBD1. Germline CDR1 is ENHRY and CDR2 is SYGVKD. The CDR3 length is 15 residues. The junction had 12 bases not matched to a gene; V was cut back by 10 bases and J by 4 bases.

This chain uses TRBV7-7 with TRBJ1-4; TRBD1 is a possible D gene (5 bases). This CDR3 is built from 14 residues. Germline assignment: CDR1 SSHAT and CDR2 FNYEAQ (reference sequence). Trimming took off 4 bases at V and 8 bases at J, with 14 bases between the two ends. CDR3 coding DNA: TGTGCCAGCAGCTCAGGGAATCCGAACGAAAAACTGTTTTTT. This translates into CASSSGNPNEKLFF.